This TCR beta chain was obtained from a study of blood T cells in healthy people across ages. General study findings and limits: Naive T cell percentage showed a strong correlation with the diversity of TCR beta.

The authors ran a second PCR of roughly 7 to 11 cycles using a sample-barcoded 5' primer and a J-beta primer mix. Each cDNA was tagged by a template-switch adaptor containing 12 random nucleotides. TCRdb re-called the 5' RACE reads with MiXCR, one entry per CDR3 protein. This table holds about 1,600,000 distinct CDR3 sequences, 40% to 50% found once. As regards this clonotype: Its antigen is not identified.

This CDR3 region has 13 residues. The V end was cut by 8 bases, the J end by 4 bases, with 14 bases between. The germline V gene encodes CDR1 MNHNY and CDR2 SVGAGI (reference sequence). This receptor was identified in a woman aged 18-29 years in good health. The rearrangement joins TRBV6-6 to TRBJ2-5; unclear D gene. Input material: blood. The CDR3 reads CASHRQGSETQYF. The CDR3, as DNA: TGTGCCAGCCACCGCCAAGGGTCAGAGACCCAGTACTTC.